The clone carrying this TCR beta chain turned up a few times. The data belong to a study of shared clonotypes between healthy human individuals. Study-wide background: There were three CD4 naive, three CD4 memory, two CD8 naive and one CD8 memory plates per donor.

The investigators split CD4+ cells into a CD45RA+ naive subset and a CD45RA-negative memory subset. Here immunoSEQ multiplex PCR was the method, and the copy in TCRdb shows in-frame clones only, minus some. The data hold about 990,000 clones, with around 82% observed a single time. The receptor comes from a young man in good health. Some clones in this sample may be carry-over from other donors' samples. The material sequenced was memory CD4+ T cells from PBMCs. This sample's subset: CD45RA-negative fraction.

The CDR3 sequence: CSVTPGGNTGELFF. The DNA for the CDR3 is TGCAGCGTGACCCCAGGAGGGAACACCGGGGAGCTGTTTTTT. This rearrangement joins TRBV29-1 to TRBJ2-2, with a tentative D call TRBD2 (5 bases). The CDR3 totals 14 residues. In germline, CDR1 is SQVTM, CDR2 ANQGSEA. V was shortened by 6 bases and J by 1 base, with 12 bases between the two germline ends.